One and the same sample provided the 11 T cell receptor beta chains below, sequenced in a study of blood T cell repertoires in COVID-19 (TCRdb year 2020). The library was produced with the immunoSEQ multiplex PCR assay. TCRdb stores this immuneACCESS table with in-frame sequences only. Part of the clones is absent; in the studies checked, under half of the shortfall reflects unresolved V genes, and no reason is known for the rest. Within this sample are roughly 170,000 clones, with about 85% of them counted one time only. In total, the top ten clones hold roughly 1.3% of the sample. The sequencing sample was made of peripheral blood. Receptor source: a man in his sixties who had recovered from COVID-19.

The V call is TRBV4-1, the J call TRBJ2-3; no reliable D call. The CDR3 runs to 15 residues. The ends were cut back, 0 bases at V and 1 base at J, with 8 bases in the middle. The V gene's germline CDR1 is MGHRA and CDR2 YSYEKL. The CDR3: CASSQERQGTDTQYF. The CDR3 DNA is TGCGCCAGCAGCCAAGAAAGGCAGGGCACAGATACGCAGTATTTT.

This chain links TRBV7-3 with TRBJ1-5; D not certain. CDR3 length: 13 residues. CDR1 SGHTA and CDR2 FQGTGA come from the germline V gene. Trimming pared 3 bases from V and 4 bases from J, leaving 7 bases between. CDR3 coding DNA: TGTGCCAGCAGCTTTGACTGGAATCAGCCCCAGCATTTT. This gives the protein CASSFDWNQPQHF.

CDR3 amino acids: CASSPAWRGQETQYF. In DNA form, the CDR3 reads TGTGCCAGCAGCCCCGCCTGGCGGGGCCAAGAGACCCAGTACTTC. This chain joins TRBV14 and TRBJ2-5; tentatively, D is TRBD2 (6 bases). Trimming left V 4 bases short and J 1 base short, with 13 bases between. This CDR3 is 15 amino acids long. Germline-derived CDR1 and CDR2 are SGHDN and FVKESK.

V is TRBV12-3 or TRBV12-4 and J is TRBJ1-3; no firm D call. V was cut by 8 bases and J by 0 bases, with 8 bases left in between. The CDR3 contains 13 residues. In DNA, the CDR3 is TGTGCCAGCCATCGGGGCTCTGGAAACACCATATATTTT. Translated: CASHRGSGNTIYF.

This chain uses TRBV9 with TRBJ1-6, with D unresolved. Germline CDR1 SGDLS, CDR2 YYNGEE. This CDR3 region has 13 residues. V lost 0 bases and J lost 9, with 7 bases in between. CDR3 amino acids: CASSVGRGSPLHF. The CDR3 nucleotides read TGTGCCAGCAGCGTAGGTCGGGGTTCACCCCTCCACTTT.

V is TRBV5-1 and J is TRBJ1-4, with D hard to call. The CDR3 spans 19 residues. Germline V CDR1 and CDR2: SGHRS, YFSETQ. Between the trimmed V and J ends, which lost 3 bases and 0 bases, there was a span of 21 bases. The CDR3 reads CASSSLQSPREATNEKLFF. The CDR3 DNA sequence: TGCGCCAGCAGCTCCCTCCAGTCTCCGCGGGAGGCAACTAATGAAAAACTGTTTTTT.

The V call is TRBV7-9, the J call TRBJ2-5; D possibly corresponds to TRBD1 (6 bases). The germline V gene has CDR1 SEHNR and CDR2 FQNEAQ (reference sequence). The CDR3 is 14 amino acids. V was shortened by 3 bases and J by 2 bases, with 10 bases between the two germline ends. The CDR3, as DNA: TGTGCCAGCAGCTTCCGACAGGCACAAGAGACCCAGTACTTC. Encoded protein: CASSFRQAQETQYF.

This rearrangement joins TRBV19 to TRBJ2-4; 9 bases agree with TRBD1. Germline-derived CDR1 and CDR2 are LNHDA and SQIVND (reference sequence). Trimming removed 5 bases from V and 0 bases from J; junction bases left unmatched: 5. The CDR3 totals 16 residues. CDR3 sequence reads: CASSPGQGRAKNIQYF. The CDR3 coding sequence is TGTGCCAGTAGTCCGGGACAGGGACGAGCCAAAAACATTCAGTACTTC.

This chain joins TRBV5-1 and TRBJ1-2; a weak D match, TRBD1 (5 bases). Germline V lookup: CDR1 SGHRS, CDR2 YFSETQ. V was shortened by 1 base and J by 4 bases, with 14 bases between the two germline ends. The CDR3 has 15 residues. The CDR3 reads CASSLSQGISYGYTF. The CDR3 DNA follows: TGCGCCAGCAGCTTGTCGCAGGGTATTAGCTATGGCTACACCTTC.

This clone was detected only a few times. The chain recombines TRBV5-4 with TRBJ2-2; D remains unclear. V lost 3 bases and J lost 0, with 12 bases in between. The CDR3 is made up of 16 amino acids. Germline assignment: CDR1 SGHNT and CDR2 YYREEE (reference sequence). This CDR3 reads CASSSSLTTNTGELFF. CDR3 DNA: TGTGCCAGCAGCTCTAGTCTCACCACGAACACCGGGGAGCTGTTTTTT.

The chain employs TRBV5-4 and TRBJ1-6, with 7 positions matching TRBD1. The J segment lost 2 bases and the V segment lost 2 bases, leaving 1 base of the junction unmatched. This CDR3 is 15 amino acids long. Germline CDR1 SGHNT, CDR2 YYREEE (reference sequence). CDR3 DNA sequence: TGTGCCAGCAGCTTTGGACAGGCCTATAATTCACCCCTCCACTTT. Translated, it gives CASSFGQAYNSPLHF. Together with reference TRBV5-4 and TRBJ1-6, the CDR3 gives the full variable domain: ETGVTQSPTHLIKTRGQQVTLRCSSQSGHNTVSWYQQALGQGPQFIFQYYREEENGRGNFPPRFSGLQFPNYSSELNVNALELDDSALYLCASSFGQAYNSPLHFGNGTRLTVT.